In its sample, the clone carrying this T cell receptor beta chain was seen a few times. Sample barcodes and UMIs were carried by the TCR alpha and TCR beta cDNA libraries that 5'RACE generated with constant-segment primers. TCRdb re-derived calls from the 5' RACE reads in MiXCR, one entry per CDR3 protein. The sample contains 400,000 to 500,000 distinct CDR3 sequences, approximately 24% of which appear only once. This sample is drawn from a study of T-cell memory formation after mild COVID-19. The overall study: Clusters of TCRs were largely donor specific.

The CDR3 runs 15 residues. V dropped 1 base and J dropped 10; count of bases not matched to a gene: 6. The germline gives CDR1 SNHLY, CDR2 FYNNEI. This receptor was obtained from an adult woman who had mild COVID-19 (a few samples of this study predate the infection). Cell type and time point are not known. The J gene is TRBJ1-6, the V gene TRBV2; TRBD1 aligns across 8 bases. Sequencing input: PBMCs or a T cell subset sorted from them (not recorded which). CDR3 DNA: TGTGCCAGCAGTGAAGAAGGCAGGGGGCCATCACCCCTCCACTTT. Translated, it gives CASSEEGRGPSPLHF.